This TCR beta chain was obtained from a study of T cell repertoires in cytomegalovirus infection. Study at large: Well-studied HLA-B-restricted CMV epitopes were used in the study alongside recently identified HLA-C-restricted ones. Public TCR beta signatures were indicative of both CMV infection and a matching HLA type.

This clonotype was observed many times. Its antigen is undetermined. V dropped 2 bases and J dropped 0 bases, with 8 bases sitting between them. The CDR3 sequence is 15 residues long. From germline, CDR1 is SGHTA and CDR2 FQGNSA. The study's findings and limits: Using cumulative public TCR beta family frequency, the authors identified those who carried CMV together with the relevant HLA. In two of eight donors, the top clonotype was HLA-C-restricted CMV-specific.

A single record per CDR3 protein comes from TCRdb applying MiXCR to the reads. The table lists roughly 730,000 distinct CDR3 sequences, about 30% of them singletons. This chain connects TRBV7-2 to TRBJ2-1, with D uncertain. Source: cultured PBMCs, taken from culture after CMV antigen stimulation. The TCR was taken from a human donor in good health (CMV status not recorded). Some clones in this sample may be carry-over from other donors' samples. CDR3 loop: CASSLSRSSYNEQFF. In nucleotides, the CDR3 is TGTGCCAGCAGCTTAAGCCGGAGCTCCTACAATGAGCAGTTCTTC.